This T cell receptor beta chain was sequenced in a study of T cells in Graves' hyperthyroidism and ophthalmopathy. Amplified regions were TCR beta CDR3 sequences from RNA transcripts. HTBI primers were the set used in a first-round RT-PCR of the TCR CDR3. From the multiplex PCR reads, TCRdb called clonotypes with MiXCR, one entry per CDR3 protein. The sample consists of nearly 600,000 distinct CDR3 sequences, 14% of them appearing once. Study results and limitations: Ophthalmopathy, as predicted by the model, came a median about six months after the prediction. Also found in blood were most expanded thyroid clonotypes above 0.001.

Patients showing uncontrolled infection, other autoimmune disease, pregnancy or lactation were ineligible. The CDR3 covers 15 residues. The V gene lost 3 bases and the J gene lost 4 bases, with 15 bases spanning the gap. Germline V gene data show CDR1 as SNHLY and CDR2 as FYNNEI. The table lists this clonotype with many counts. Its antigen remains unknown. Input material: blood. The TCR was taken from a woman aged 18-29 years with Graves' ophthalmopathy. This chain uses TRBV2 with TRBJ1-2; TRBD1 might be the D (5 bases). CDR3: CASSDGAGGSYGYTF. CDR3 DNA: TGTGCCAGCAGTGATGGGGCGGGAGGAAGCTATGGCTACACCTTC.